The 19 T cell receptor beta chains presented below share a single source sample, sequenced in a study of identical twins. TCRdb analysed the 5' RACE reads with MiXCR anew, one entry per CDR3 protein. The sample lists around 650,000 distinct CDR3 sequences; under 8.5% were seen once. This same sample was also part of a study on yellow fever vaccine responses in identical twins.

Sequencing input: PBMCs. The receptors were gathered from a woman aged 18-35 years in good health.

The genes are TRBV12-3 or TRBV12-4 and TRBJ2-5; D may be TRBD2 (8 bases). V lost 6 bases, J lost 6 bases, and 20 bases lay in between. This CDR3 has 15 residues. The CDR3 sequence: CASSRGGREVKTQYF. The CDR3 nucleotides read TGTGCCAGCAGCAGGGGGGGGCGGGAGGTAAAGACCCAGTACTTC.

This clonotype was picked up a small number of times. The chain combines TRBV5-1 with TRBJ1-1; D uncertain. Germline CDR1 is SGHRS and CDR2 is YFSETQ. The CDR3 covers 13 residues. Trimming pared 3 bases from V and 1 base from J, leaving 7 bases between. CDR3 DNA sequence: TGCGCCAGCAGCTCGGCAGGGAACACTGAAGCTTTCTTT. It codes for CASSSAGNTEAFF.

This clonotype has a handful of counts. V usage is TRBV4-1 and J usage is TRBJ2-1; TRBD2 agrees at 9 bases. The CDR3 contains 16 residues. The germline V gene has CDR1 MGHRA and CDR2 YSYEKL. The junction had 5 bases not matched to a gene; V was cut back by 0 bases and J by 5 bases. CDR3 amino acids: CASSQEGGRADNEQFF. As DNA, the CDR3 is TGCGCCAGCAGCCAAGAAGGCGGGAGGGCCGACAATGAGCAGTTCTTC.

There are a few counts of this clonotype. The V and J genes are TRBV7-9 and TRBJ2-3; no clear D. Trimming stripped 3 bases from V and 1 base from J, with 8 bases between. The germline gives CDR1 SEHNR, CDR2 FQNEAQ (reference sequence). The CDR3 length is 14 residues. CDR3 residues: CASSLADGTDTQYF. The CDR3 bases are TGTGCCAGCAGCTTGGCTGACGGCACAGATACGCAGTATTTT.

This clonotype has only a few counts. The V call is TRBV3-1, the J call TRBJ2-1, with TRBD2 identical over 7 bases. CDR3 length: 16 residues. The germline V gene has CDR1 LGHDT and CDR2 YNNKEL (reference sequence). After removal of 2 bases from V and 10 bases from J, the junction contained 14 bases not matched to a gene. The CDR3 sequence is CASSQLAAKTKMEQFF. CDR3 DNA sequence: TGTGCCAGCAGCCAACTAGCGGCAAAAACGAAAATGGAGCAGTTCTTC.

This clonotype was seen more than once but under ten times. The V call is TRBV25-1, the J call TRBJ2-2; the D call may be TRBD1 or TRBD2 (6 bases each). This CDR3 is 14 amino acids long. Germline assignment: CDR1 MGHDK and CDR2 SYGVNS. V lost 6 bases and J lost 4, with 12 bases in between. DNA for the CDR3: TGTGCCAGCAGACAGGGACTGATCACCGGGGAGCTGTTTTTT. Translated: CASRQGLITGELFF.

In this sample, this clonotype turned up a few times. The chain couples TRBV7-9 to TRBJ1-1; TRBD1 aligns across 10 bases. The junction had 3 bases not matched to a gene; V was cut back by 7 bases and J by 4 bases. CDR3 length equals 13 residues. CDR1 is SEHNR and CDR2 is FQNEAQ in the germline V gene (reference sequence). CDR3 amino acids: CASIGTGATEAFF. CDR3 DNA sequence: TGTGCCAGCATTGGGACAGGGGCCACTGAAGCTTTCTTT.

This clonotype has ten or more counts. The J gene is TRBJ2-7, the V gene TRBV4-1, with 13 bases fitting TRBD2. CDR3 size: 16 residues. Germline loops: CDR1 MGHRA, CDR2 YSYEKL. The J segment lost 4 bases and the V segment lost 4 bases, leaving 7 bases of the junction unmatched. The CDR3 DNA reads as TGCGCCAGCAGCCGAACTAGCGGGAGGGTGTCGTACGAGCAGTACTTC. As protein: CASSRTSGRVSYEQYF.

This clonotype was found many times. The J gene is TRBJ2-5, the V gene TRBV24-1, with D tentatively TRBD1 or TRBD2 (5 bases each). The V end was cut by 3 bases, the J end by 4 bases, with 14 bases between. The CDR3 loop spans 15 amino acids. CDR1 and CDR2 from the germline V gene are KGHDR and SFDVKD. DNA for the CDR3: TGTGCCACCAGTGATCGACGGGGCCTATTAGAGACCCAGTACTTC. Protein product: CATSDRRGLLETQYF.

This clonotype was seen more than once but under ten times. This sequence joins TRBV9 and TRBJ2-7; TRBD2 matches at 13 bases. This CDR3 has 15 residues. CDR1 is SGDLS and CDR2 is YYNGEE in the germline V gene. V was pared by 0 bases and J by 6 bases, with 3 bases of the junction left unmatched. The CDR3, as DNA: TGTGCCAGCAGCGTAGGGACTAGCGGGAGCTCCGAGCAGTACTTC. This gives the protein CASSVGTSGSSEQYF.

The table lists this clonotype with a few counts. The J gene is TRBJ1-6, the V gene TRBV25-1, with D hard to call. The V gene's germline CDR1 is MGHDK and CDR2 SYGVNS. This CDR3 is 14 amino acids long. V was cut by 3 bases and J by 6 bases, with 9 bases left in between. For the CDR3, the DNA is TGTGCCAGCAGTGAGGGGTCCGCTAATTCACCCCTCCACTTT. Translated: CASSEGSANSPLHF.

This clonotype has a count of ten or more. V usage is TRBV6-5 and J usage is TRBJ2-3; TRBD2 matches 8 bases. Germline V gene lookup returns CDR1 MNHEY and CDR2 SVGAGI. The CDR3 consists of 14 residues. Trimming removed 4 bases from V and 3 bases from J; junction bases left unmatched: 3. The CDR3 DNA sequence: TGTGCCAGCAGTTCGGGAGGGCCAACAGATACGCAGTATTTT. This sequence encodes CASSSGGPTDTQYF.

This clonotype was counted a few times. This chain links TRBV4-2 with TRBJ2-3; tentatively, D is TRBD2 (6 bases). CDR1 is LGHNA and CDR2 is YNFKEQ in the germline V gene. The CDR3 runs to 16 residues. Trimming took 0 bases from V and 3 from J, leaving 13 bases between them. The CDR3 region has the DNA TGTGCCAGCAGCCAAGATCCGGGGGTGGGAACAGATACGCAGTATTTT. This encodes CASSQDPGVGTDTQYF.

At least ten counts were recorded for this clonotype. The genes are TRBV5-1 and TRBJ2-3, with 12 bases aligning to TRBD2. There are 16 residues in the CDR3. Germline V gene lookup returns CDR1 SGHRS and CDR2 YFSETQ. The V and J ends lost 0 bases and 3 bases, in that order; junction bases with no gene match: 2. CDR3 loop: CASSLETSGGTDTQYF. The CDR3 DNA reads TGCGCCAGCAGCTTGGAAACTAGCGGGGGGACAGATACGCAGTATTTT.

At least ten counts were recorded for this clonotype. This chain connects TRBV5-1 to TRBJ2-1; 8 nucleotides match TRBD1. Germline values: CDR1 SGHRS, CDR2 YFSETQ. The CDR3 is 14 residues long. J lost 9 bases, V lost 3 bases, and 8 bases had no gene match. The CDR3 DNA follows: TGCGCCAGCAGCTGGACAGGGACGGGTTTTGAGCAGTTCTTC. It specifies CASSWTGTGFEQFF.

This chain's CDR3 is CASSFATGRGDNEQFF. The CDR3 DNA reads TGTGCCAGCAGTTTCGCTACGGGGCGGGGGGACAATGAGCAGTTCTTC. The chain recombines TRBV28 with TRBJ2-1, with 8 nucleotides matching TRBD2. Germline assignment: CDR1 MDHEN and CDR2 SYDVKM. Trimming at V came to 3 bases and at J to 5 bases, leaving 9 bases not matched to a gene. The CDR3 sequence is 16 residues long.

The rearrangement joins TRBV9 to TRBJ2-7; 8 bases are a match to TRBD1. Germline loops: CDR1 SGDLS, CDR2 YYNGEE. After removal of 4 bases from V and 1 base from J, the junction contained 7 bases not matched to a gene. This CDR3 contains 15 residues. CDR3 in DNA: TGTGCCAGCAGCCTGGGACAGGCCCCTTCCTACGAGCAGTACTTC. Residues: CASSLGQAPSYEQYF.

The CDR3 nucleotides read TGTGCCAGCGGGGACCTGGGGGAGCTGTTTTTT. Its protein product is CASGDLGELFF. This rearrangement joins TRBV2 to TRBJ2-2; D tentatively reads TRBD1 or TRBD2 (5 bases each). V lost 8 bases and J lost 8, with 9 bases in between. Germline values: CDR1 SNHLY, CDR2 FYNNEI. This CDR3 is 11 amino acids long.

As DNA, the CDR3 is TGTGCCAGCAGTTTAGCGCGAAAGGGCGGATATGGCTACACCTTC. Translated, it gives CASSLARKGGYGYTF. The chain carries TRBV12-3 or TRBV12-4 and TRBJ1-2; D not resolved. The CDR3 covers 15 residues. The V end was cut by 0 bases, the J end by 5 bases, with 13 bases between.